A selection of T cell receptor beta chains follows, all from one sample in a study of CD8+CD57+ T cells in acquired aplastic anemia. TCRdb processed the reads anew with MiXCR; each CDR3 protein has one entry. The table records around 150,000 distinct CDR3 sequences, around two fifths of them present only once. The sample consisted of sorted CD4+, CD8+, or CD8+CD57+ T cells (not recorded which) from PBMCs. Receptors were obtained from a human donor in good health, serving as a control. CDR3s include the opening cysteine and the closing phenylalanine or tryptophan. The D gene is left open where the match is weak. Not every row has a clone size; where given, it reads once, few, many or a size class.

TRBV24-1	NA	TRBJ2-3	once	CATSAGRGDTQYF	TGTGCCACCAGTGCTGGACGTGGAGATACGCAGTATTTT
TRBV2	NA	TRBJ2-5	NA	CASSRGQLTQETQYF	TGTGCCAGCAGCCGCGGACAGCTGACCCAAGAGACCCAGTACTTC
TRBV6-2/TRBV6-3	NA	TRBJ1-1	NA	CASRLQGMNTEAFF	TGTGCCAGCAGGCTACAGGGTATGAACACTGAAGCTTTCTTT
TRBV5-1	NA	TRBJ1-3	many	CASSLSDGARGNTIYF	TGCGCCAGCAGCTTAAGTGACGGGGCGCGGGGAAACACCATATATTTT
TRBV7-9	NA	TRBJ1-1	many	CASSSGTEDTEAFF	TGTGCCAGCAGCTCCGGGACCGAGGACACTGAAGCTTTCTTT
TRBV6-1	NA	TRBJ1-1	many	CASKGGTRRTEAFF	TGTGCCAGCAAAGGAGGCACCCGCAGGACTGAAGCTTTCTTT
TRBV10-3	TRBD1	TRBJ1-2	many	CAINNQGAGDYGYTF	TGTGCCATCAATAACCAGGGGGCAGGAGACTATGGCTACACCTTC
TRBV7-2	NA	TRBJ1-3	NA	CASSLSPRDTIYF	TGTGCCAGCAGCTTATCGCCGCGGGACACCATATATTTT
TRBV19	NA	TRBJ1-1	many	CASSIVERNTEAFF	TGTGCCAGTAGTATAGTTGAGAGGAACACTGAAGCTTTCTTT
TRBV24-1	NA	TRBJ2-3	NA	CATRDLADTQYF	TGTGCCACCAGGGATCTAGCAGATACGCAGTATTTT
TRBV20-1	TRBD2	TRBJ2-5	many	CSARGGGLAGAKEETQYF	TGCAGTGCTAGAGGGGGGGGACTAGCGGGGGCGAAGGAAGAGACCCAGTACTTC
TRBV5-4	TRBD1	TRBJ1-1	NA	CASSWGSTGEWSGGTEAFF	TGTGCCAGCAGCTGGGGTTCGACAGGGGAGTGGTCTGGGGGCACTGAAGCTTTCTTT
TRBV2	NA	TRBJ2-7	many	CASSLGPGGHPYEQYF	TGTGCCAGCAGTTTAGGGCCCGGGGGACATCCCTACGAGCAGTACTTC
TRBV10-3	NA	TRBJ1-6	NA	CAIGYMDSPLHF	TGTGCCATCGGCTACATGGATTCACCCCTCCACTTT
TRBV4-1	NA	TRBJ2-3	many	CASSQAPGHPDTQYF	TGCGCCAGCAGCCAAGCACCGGGGCATCCAGATACGCAGTATTTT
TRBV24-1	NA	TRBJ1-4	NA	CATSDGEEKLFF	TGTGCCACCAGTGATGGGGAGGAAAAACTGTTTTTT
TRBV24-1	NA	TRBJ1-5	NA	CATSDGTRSNQPQHF	TGTGCCACCAGTGATGGGACACGTAGCAATCAGCCCCAGCATTTT
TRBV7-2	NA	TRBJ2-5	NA	CASSLEVETQYF	TGTGCCAGCAGCCTCGAAGTCGAGACCCAGTACTTC
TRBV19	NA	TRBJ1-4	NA	CASSSGTRGEKLFF	TGTGCCAGTAGCTCCGGCACGCGTGGGGAAAAACTGTTTTTT
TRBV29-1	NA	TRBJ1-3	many	CSARQAISGNTIYF	TGCAGCGCCCGACAGGCGATCTCTGGAAACACCATATATTTT
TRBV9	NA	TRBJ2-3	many	CASSVDRGNTDTQYF	TGTGCCAGCAGCGTAGATAGGGGAAACACAGATACGCAGTATTTT
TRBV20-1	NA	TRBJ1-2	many	CSARVGLNYGYTF	TGCAGTGCTAGAGTGGGCCTTAACTATGGCTACACCTTC
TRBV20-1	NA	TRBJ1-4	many	CSASKPGVNEKLFF	TGCAGTGCCAGTAAGCCAGGGGTTAATGAAAAACTGTTTTTT
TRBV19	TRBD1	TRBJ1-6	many	CASSITGTGSSYNSPLHF	TGTGCCAGTAGTATCACCGGGACAGGGAGCTCCTATAATTCACCCCTCCACTTT
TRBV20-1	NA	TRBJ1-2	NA	CSARDWAGAEGLYGYTF	TGCAGTGCTAGAGATTGGGCAGGGGCGGAAGGACTCTATGGCTACACCTTC
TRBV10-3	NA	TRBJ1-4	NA	CATSPGALGEKLFF	TGTGCCACGTCCCCCGGAGCCCTTGGAGAAAAACTGTTTTTT
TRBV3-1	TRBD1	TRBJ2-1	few	CASSPGQGLDEQFF	TGTGCCAGCAGCCCCGGACAGGGGTTGGATGAGCAGTTCTTC
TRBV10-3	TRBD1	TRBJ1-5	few	CAISEKGRGLGQPQHF	TGTGCCATCAGTGAAAAGGGTAGGGGGCTAGGACAGCCCCAGCATTTT
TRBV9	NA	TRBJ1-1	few	CASSQTGGISGAFF	TGTGCCAGCAGCCAGACGGGGGGGATTTCGGGAGCTTTCTTT
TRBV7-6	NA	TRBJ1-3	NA	CASSLDGTTGNTIYF	TGTGCCAGCAGCTTAGATGGTACAACTGGAAACACCATATATTTT
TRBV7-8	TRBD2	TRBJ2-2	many	CASSLSGSGTGELFF	TGTGCCAGCAGCCTTAGCGGGAGCGGCACCGGGGAGCTGTTTTTT
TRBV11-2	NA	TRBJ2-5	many	CASSLSQGGGETQYF	TGTGCCAGCAGCTTAAGCCAGGGTGGGGGAGAGACCCAGTACTTC
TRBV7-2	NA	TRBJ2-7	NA	CASSLVGIYEQYF	TGTGCCAGCAGCTTAGTAGGGATCTACGAGCAGTACTTC